These 31 T cell receptor beta chains originate from one sample sequenced in a study of blood T cell repertoires in COVID-19. Libraries were prepared by immunoSEQ multiplex PCR; TCRdb keeps only in-frame clonotypes and omits some of them. This sample yields fewer than 75,000 clones, of which approximately 87% are seen a single time; about 4.3% belongs to the top ten. The sequencing input was peripheral blood. All receptors derive from a man aged 50-60 years with active COVID-19.

The chain carries TRBV18 and TRBJ1-1, with TRBD1 as a possible D gene (5 bases). Germline V gene sequence: CDR1 KGHSH, CDR2 LQKENI. Trimming took off 4 bases at V and 3 bases at J, with 15 bases between the two ends. The CDR3 totals 15 residues. The DNA of the CDR3 is TGTGCCAGCTCACTCGGCGGTGGGGGGGACACTGAAGCTTTCTTT. Translating gives CASSLGGGGDTEAFF.

The chain couples TRBV9 to TRBJ2-2, with D tentatively TRBD1 (5 bases). The CDR3 is 14 residues long. Between the trimmed V and J ends, which lost 3 bases and 1 base, there was a span of 7 bases. The germline V gene has CDR1 SGDLS and CDR2 YYNGEE. CDR3 bases: TGTGCCAGCAGCGCCACAGGGAACACCGGGGAGCTGTTTTTT. It codes for CASSATGNTGELFF.

The genes are TRBV18 and TRBJ1-4; TRBD1 matches at 9 bases. V trimming: 3 bases; J trimming: 8 bases; junction bases outside the gene matches: 4. The CDR3 sequence is 14 residues long. CDR1 is KGHSH and CDR2 is LQKENI in the germline V gene. The CDR3 nucleotides are TGTGCCAGCTCACCCACAGGGGGCCCCGAAAAACTGTTTTTT. Translating it yields CASSPTGGPEKLFF.

The V and J genes are TRBV5-1 and TRBJ2-7, with 9 bases fitting TRBD1. With V trimmed by 4 bases and J by 5 bases, 7 bases remained unmatched. This CDR3 has 14 amino acids. Looked up from germline, CDR1 is SGHRS and CDR2 is YFSETQ. CDR3 nucleotide sequence: TGCGCCAGCAGCCCGGGACAGGGCGTCGACGAGCAGTACTTC. Amino acids: CASSPGQGVDEQYF.

Here the CDR3 reads CASSTSGSEQYF. The CDR3 DNA follows: TGTGCCAGCAGCACTTCCGGTAGCGAGCAGTACTTC. The rearrangement joins TRBV11-1 to TRBJ2-7; D is unresolved. Trimming pared 5 bases from V and 6 bases from J, leaving 11 bases between. CDR1 and CDR2 (germline): SGHAT, FQDESV (reference sequence). CDR3 size: 12 residues.

The chain joins TRBV14 to TRBJ2-7; D not certain. The CDR3 loop spans 16 amino acids. The germline V and J ends were trimmed by 0 bases and 3 bases, with 15 bases remaining between them. Germline V gene lookup returns CDR1 SGHDN and CDR2 FVKESK. CDR3 in amino acids: CASSQDPQTAVYEQYF. CDR3 in DNA: TGTGCCAGCAGCCAAGATCCACAGACCGCCGTCTACGAGCAGTACTTC.

The chain combines TRBV19 with TRBJ2-1; TRBD1 matches at 10 bases. Germline CDR1 and CDR2: LNHDA and SQIVND (reference sequence). CDR3 size: 15 residues. With V trimmed by 7 bases and J by 0 bases, 3 bases remained unmatched. The DNA for the CDR3 is TGTGCCAGTACGACAGGGGGCGCCTCCTACAATGAGCAGTTCTTC. As protein: CASTTGGASYNEQFF.

V gene TRBV2 combines with J gene TRBJ2-5; TRBD1 is a possible D gene (5 bases). Trimming took off 3 bases at V and 5 bases at J, with 13 bases between the two ends. The CDR3 extends over 14 amino acids. Germline values: CDR1 SNHLY, CDR2 FYNNEI. This chain's CDR3 is CASSEQGIYETQYF. CDR3 DNA: TGTGCCAGCAGTGAGCAGGGTATTTACGAGACCCAGTACTTC.

The chain recombines TRBV7-9 with TRBJ2-3; D is ambiguous. V was pared by 7 bases and J by 6 bases, with 11 bases between. The CDR3 spans 12 residues. Germline lookup yields CDR1 SEHNR and CDR2 FQNEAQ (reference sequence). The CDR3: CASTPLSDTQYF. The CDR3 DNA sequence: TGTGCCAGCACCCCCCTTTCCGATACGCAGTATTTT.

CDR3: CASSLPGQLEDTQYF. For the CDR3, the DNA is TGTGCCAGCAGTTTACCGGGACAGCTAGAAGATACGCAGTATTTT. The chain has TRBV28 and TRBJ2-3; TRBD1 aligns across 7 bases. The CDR3 sequence is 15 residues long. CDR1 MDHEN and CDR2 SYDVKM come from the germline V gene. Unmatched junction bases numbered 7, after V lost 2 bases and J lost 5 bases.

The chain employs TRBV10-3 and TRBJ2-1; possible D gene TRBD2, 6 bases. Germline V gives CDR1 ENHRY, CDR2 SYGVKD. V was shortened by 1 base and J by 12 bases, with 19 bases between the two germline ends. This CDR3 is built from 15 residues. The CDR3 is CAISELVKTRSGQFF. CDR3 in DNA: TGTGCCATCAGTGAGTTGGTAAAGACTAGATCTGGGCAGTTCTTC.

The gene calls are TRBV19 and TRBJ1-3; the D is unclear. CDR1 is LNHDA and CDR2 is SQIVND in the germline V gene (reference sequence). V lost 4 bases, J lost 0 bases, and 10 bases lay in between. The CDR3 contains 15 residues. The CDR3 sequence is CASSTRLVSGNTIYF. CDR3 bases: TGTGCCAGTAGTACCAGGTTGGTCTCTGGAAACACCATATATTTT.

The J gene is TRBJ2-7, the V gene TRBV11-2; 7 nucleotides align to TRBD1. V lost 5 bases to trimming and J lost 5 bases; unmatched junction nucleotides: 9. CDR3 length: 14 amino acids. Looked up from germline, CDR1 is SGHAT and CDR2 is FQNNGV. The CDR3, as DNA: TGTGCCAGCAGCCCATTGGACAGGTCTGACGAGCAGTACTTC. Translated: CASSPLDRSDEQYF.

V and J are TRBV29-1 and TRBJ2-1, with 7 bases identical to TRBD1. Per germline, CDR1 SQVTM and CDR2 ANQGSEA. There are 16 residues in the CDR3. The junction had 18 bases not matched to a gene; V was cut back by 7 bases and J by 6 bases. DNA of the CDR3: TGCAGCGGATCCGGGACACCATTTAAGGGGGCCAATGAGCAGTTCTTC. Protein: CSGSGTPFKGANEQFF.

The genes are TRBV4-1 and TRBJ2-2, with 8 bases that match TRBD1. This CDR3 is built from 16 residues. Per the germline V gene, CDR1 is MGHRA and CDR2 is YSYEKL. Trimming took 3 bases from V and 6 from J; bases not matched to a gene: 9. The CDR3 protein is CASSHQQGVFAGELFF. The CDR3 region has the DNA TGCGCCAGCAGCCACCAACAGGGGGTGTTCGCCGGGGAGCTGTTTTTT.

V is TRBV5-1 and J is TRBJ2-1; 7 nucleotides align to TRBD2. This CDR3 has 15 residues. V trimming: 4 bases; J trimming: 3 bases; junction bases outside the gene matches: 7. Germline V gene lookup returns CDR1 SGHRS and CDR2 YFSETQ. The CDR3 loop reads CASSDRDYNYNEQFF. The CDR3 DNA reads as TGCGCCAGCAGCGACCGGGACTATAACTACAATGAGCAGTTCTTC.

The chain carries TRBV5-3 and TRBJ1-2; D uncertain. TRBV5-3 is an ORF for which the function is uncertain. This CDR3 is built from 16 residues. Trimming removed 4 bases at V and 4 bases at J, with 20 bases between. The CDR3 sequence is CARSIQPPGRVYGYTF. DNA for the CDR3: TGTGCCAGAAGCATCCAGCCCCCCGGGAGGGTCTATGGCTACACCTTC.

The rearrangement links TRBV4-1 to TRBJ1-6; 9 bases are a match to TRBD1. The germline V gene has CDR1 MGHRA and CDR2 YSYEKL. The CDR3 covers 14 residues. The V segment lost 5 bases and the J segment 8 bases; nucleotides outside the gene matches: 4. The CDR3 protein is CASSARDRDSPLHF. The CDR3 DNA reads as TGCGCCAGCAGCGCCCGGGACAGGGATTCACCCCTCCACTTT.

This clone has only one observation. The gene calls are TRBV7-2 and TRBJ2-7; tentative D call: TRBD2 (5 bases). The CDR3 runs 13 residues. Germline CDR1 reads SGHTA; CDR2 reads FQGNSA. Trimming shortened V by 4 bases and J by 2 bases, and 9 bases separated the two germline ends. The CDR3 DNA follows: TGTGCCAGCAGCTCCGGGATTACCTACGAGCAGTACTTC. As protein: CASSSGITYEQYF.

This chain uses TRBV5-4 with TRBJ2-5; 9 bases match TRBD2. The ends lost 2 bases at V and 4 bases at J; junction bases unmatched: 9. Germline CDR1 SGHNT, CDR2 YYREEE (reference sequence). The length of the CDR3 is 16 residues. CDR3 coding DNA: TGTGCCAGCAGCTTTTTCCTAGCGGGGATGGGAGAGACCCAGTACTTC. This codes for CASSFFLAGMGETQYF. Filled out from reference TRBV5-4 and TRBJ2-5, the complete variable domain reads ETGVTQSPTHLIKTRGQQVTLRCSSQSGHNTVSWYQQALGQGPQFIFQYYREEENGRGNFPPRFSGLQFPNYSSELNVNALELDDSALYLCASSFFLAGMGETQYFGPGTRLLVL.

The chain links TRBV18 to TRBJ2-3, with D possibly being TRBD1 (5 bases). CDR1 is KGHSH, CDR2 LQKENI, per germline. V shed 10 bases and J shed 6 bases, with 8 bases lying between them. The CDR3 loop spans 10 amino acids. This CDR3 is CATQGDTQYF. The CDR3 DNA follows: TGTGCCACCCAGGGCGATACGCAGTATTTT.

The rearrangement joins TRBV7-9 to TRBJ2-7; 10 nucleotides align to TRBD1. CDR3 size: 15 residues. Germline loops: CDR1 SEHNR, CDR2 FQNEAQ (reference sequence). Trimming cost V 7 bases and J 5 bases; bases outside gene matches: 11. CDR3 in DNA: TGTGCCAGCACCTTGACAGGGGGCGGTTATAACGAGCAGTACTTC. This encodes CASTLTGGGYNEQYF.

The V gene is TRBV9, the J gene TRBJ2-3; a weak D match, TRBD2 (6 bases). V shed 7 bases and J shed 5 bases, with 14 bases lying between them. This CDR3 comprises 13 residues. Germline CDR1 reads SGDLS; CDR2 reads YYNGEE. CDR3 nucleotide sequence: TGTGCCAGCGGTTGGGGGGTCAGAGATACGCAGTATTTT. Translating it yields CASGWGVRDTQYF.

The chain uses TRBV5-1 and TRBJ2-7; perhaps TRBD1 as D (6 bases). V gave up 4 bases and J gave up 3 bases, with 20 bases separating them. CDR1 is SGHRS, CDR2 YFSETQ, per germline. The CDR3 has 16 residues. As DNA, the CDR3 is TGCGCCAGCAGCGGGGGCCTCAGGGACAACTTCTACGAGCAGTACTTC. This encodes CASSGGLRDNFYEQYF. Using reference TRBV5-1 and TRBJ2-7 for the parts outside the CDR3, the full variable domain is KAGVTQTPRYLIKTRGQQVTLSCSPISGHRSVSWYQQTPGQGLQFLFEYFSETQRNKGNFPGRFSGRQFSNSRSEMNVSTLELGDSALYLCASSGGLRDNFYEQYFGPGTRLTVT.

J is TRBJ2-2 and V is TRBV10-2, with 8 bases matching TRBD2. CDR1 is WSHSY and CDR2 is SAAADI in the germline V gene. Trimming removed 6 bases from V and 5 bases from J; junction bases left unmatched: 14. This CDR3 region has 17 residues. CDR3 nucleotides: TGCGCCAGCAGGGGATTGGGGGCGGGGGGATTGACCGGGGAGCTGTTTTTT. Translated: CASRGLGAGGLTGELFF.

The chain recombines TRBV28 with TRBJ2-7; TRBD1 agrees at 7 bases. The junction had 13 bases not matched to a gene; V was cut back by 10 bases and J by 4 bases. The CDR3 covers 14 residues. In germline, CDR1 is MDHEN, CDR2 SYDVKM. CDR3 protein: CATLRSGRGYEQYF. Here the CDR3 DNA reads TGTGCCACCCTTAGGTCGGGCAGGGGGTACGAGCAGTACTTC.

The J gene is TRBJ2-2, the V gene TRBV6-5, with 7 bases that match TRBD2. CDR1 is MNHEY and CDR2 is SVGAGI in the germline V gene. The CDR3 runs 14 residues. Trimming removed 6 bases from V and 8 bases from J; junction bases left unmatched: 9. The CDR3 DNA reads TGTGCCAGCAGGGAGGGGAGGGTTAGTGGGGAGCTGTTTTTT. Translating gives CASREGRVSGELFF.

The J gene is TRBJ2-7, the V gene TRBV19, with 8 bases fitting TRBD1. With V trimmed by 6 bases and J by 3 bases, 10 bases remained unmatched. The CDR3 has 15 residues. Germline CDR1 and CDR2: LNHDA and SQIVND (reference sequence). This chain's CDR3 is CASRARDRSFYEQYF. CDR3 in DNA: TGTGCCAGTAGGGCCCGGGACAGGTCATTCTACGAGCAGTACTTC.

This chain uses TRBV4-2 with TRBJ2-3; 8 bases fit TRBD2. V shed 2 bases, J shed 3 bases, and the junction held 7 bases outside the gene matches. The CDR3 covers 16 residues. Germline V gives CDR1 LGHNA, CDR2 YNFKEQ. CDR3 bases: TGTGCCAGCAGCCAAATTAGCGGGATACGGACAGATACGCAGTATTTT. Translation: CASSQISGIRTDTQYF.

V usage is TRBV2 and J usage is TRBJ2-2; 7 positions agree with TRBD1. Trimming at V came to 6 bases and at J to 0 bases, leaving 1 base not matched to a gene. Germline CDR1 and CDR2: SNHLY and FYNNEI. The CDR3 runs to 14 residues. CDR3 residues: CASRTGTNTGELFF. The DNA of the CDR3 is TGTGCCAGCAGGACAGGGACGAACACCGGGGAGCTGTTTTTT.

The chain couples TRBV7-2 to TRBJ2-5, with D tentatively TRBD1 (5 bases). Trimming removed 5 bases at V and 2 bases at J, with 12 bases between. CDR3 length equals 14 residues. From germline, CDR1 is SGHTA and CDR2 FQGNSA. CDR3 bases: TGTGCCAGCAGCAAGGGCAGGGCTCAAGAGACCCAGTACTTC. Translated, it gives CASSKGRAQETQYF. Complete variable domain (other parts from reference TRBV7-2 and TRBJ2-5): GAGVSQSPSNKVTEKGKDVELRCDPISGHTALYWYRQSLGQGLEFLIYFQGNSAPDKSGLPSDRFSAERTGGSVSTLTIQRTQQEDSAVYLCASSKGRAQETQYFGPGTRLLVL.